A single sample gave rise to the 9 T cell receptor beta chains below, sequenced in a study of blood T cell repertoires in COVID-19. Libraries were prepared by immunoSEQ multiplex PCR; TCRdb keeps only in-frame clonotypes and omits some of them. The sample has roughly 120,000 clones; around 80% are singletons. The sequencing sample was made of peripheral blood. These receptor sequences come from a man aged 65 to 79 with acute or convalescent COVID-19.

The V call is TRBV10-3, the J call TRBJ2-7; the D is unclear. Deletions cut 6 bases from V and 1 base from J, with 4 bases between. The length of the CDR3 is 11 residues. CDR1 is ENHRY, CDR2 SYGVKD, per germline. CDR3 protein: CAISTSYEQYF. The CDR3 coding sequence is TGTGCCATCAGCACATCCTACGAGCAGTACTTC.

V is TRBV6-2 or TRBV6-3 and J is TRBJ2-2; 15 bases agree with TRBD2. The CDR3 is 17 residues long. Germline assignment: CDR1 MNHEY and CDR2 SVGEGT. The ends lost 6 bases at V and 4 bases at J; junction bases unmatched: 6. The chain's CDR3 is CASSIGLAGGFTGELFF. DNA of the CDR3: TGTGCCAGCAGCATCGGACTAGCGGGGGGGTTCACCGGGGAGCTGTTTTTT.

The chain couples TRBV28 to TRBJ1-6; the match to TRBD1 covers 11 bases. This CDR3 spans 16 amino acids. Germline V gives CDR1 MDHEN, CDR2 SYDVKM. V was pared by 2 bases and J by 9 bases, with 6 bases of the junction left unmatched. CDR3 coding DNA: TGTGCCAGCAGTTTAATCATGGGACAGGGGGGTTCACCCCTCCACTTT. The encoded protein is CASSLIMGQGGSPLHF.

J is TRBJ2-7 and V is TRBV6-5; 10 nucleotides agree with TRBD2. This CDR3 region has 15 residues. Germline-derived CDR1 and CDR2 are MNHEY and SVGAGI. The J segment lost 6 bases and the V segment lost 6 bases, leaving 11 bases of the junction unmatched. The CDR3 is CASRGGSGGPSEQYF. The CDR3 DNA follows: TGTGCCAGCAGGGGTGGTAGCGGGGGGCCGAGCGAGCAGTACTTC.

The chain recombines TRBV20-1 with TRBJ1-2; D is perhaps TRBD1 (6 bases). The CDR3 spans 11 residues. The germline V and J ends were trimmed by 6 bases and 9 bases, with 14 bases remaining between them. Germline CDR1 and CDR2: DFQATT and SNEGSKA (reference sequence). This CDR3 reads CSAADGQRYTF. DNA of the CDR3: TGCAGTGCCGCTGATGGACAGCGCTACACCTTC.

The chain is built from TRBV6-4 and TRBJ2-3; weak D call: TRBD1 (6 bases). This CDR3 spans 13 amino acids. Germline V lookup: CDR1 MRHNA, CDR2 SNTAGT. V gave up 5 bases and J gave up 4 bases, with 10 bases separating them. The CDR3: CASSQGWADTQYF. CDR3 sequence (DNA): TGTGCCAGCAGTCAGGGGTGGGCAGATACGCAGTATTTT.

This clone was counted a few times. The rearrangement joins TRBV27 to TRBJ2-4, with D perhaps TRBD1 (5 bases). Germline lookup yields CDR1 MNHEY and CDR2 SMNVEV (reference sequence). Between the trimmed V and J ends, which lost 7 bases and 6 bases, there was a span of 13 bases. CDR3 length: 13 amino acids. The CDR3 DNA follows: TGTGCCAGCAAGGGGCCCTTACCAAACATTCAGTACTTC. Protein sequence: CASKGPLPNIQYF.

The gene calls are TRBV6-1 and TRBJ1-2; 11 nucleotides align to TRBD1. Germline-derived CDR1 and CDR2 are MNHNS and SASEGT. The CDR3 has 15 amino acids. Trimming took 1 base from V and 8 from J; bases not matched to a gene: 6. CDR3 residues: CASSEVHRDRGGYTF. Here the CDR3 DNA reads TGTGCCAGCAGTGAAGTACACCGGGACAGGGGGGGCTACACCTTC.

This clone was seen only once. V is TRBV7-2 and J is TRBJ1-4, with D perhaps TRBD1 (5 bases). Trimming removed 3 bases from V and 0 bases from J, with 11 bases in between. This CDR3 region has 16 residues. Germline V gives CDR1 SGHTA, CDR2 FQGNSA. The CDR3 nucleotides are TGTGCCAGCAGCTTTTCCACAGGTGCAACTAATGAAAAACTGTTTTTT. This translates into CASSFSTGATNEKLFF.